This T cell receptor (beta chain) emerged from a study of OX40 agonist ivuxolimab in advanced cancers. TCRdb keeps only in-frame clones here, not all; method: immunoSEQ multiplex PCR. The table lists some 70,000 clones, over 65% of them singletons, with 0.68% in the top ten. The clonotype comes from an adult with an advanced solid tumor such as melanoma, head and neck, liver or kidney cancer. The sequencing here drew on CD4+ or CD8+ T cells sorted from blood, taken in a trial of the OX40 agonist ivuxolimab.

CDR3 protein: CASSERAQETQYF. The DNA for the CDR3 is TGTGCCAGCAGTGAAAGGGCACAAGAGACCCAGTACTTC. The chain has TRBV2 and TRBJ2-5, with no clear D. The CDR3 has 13 amino acids. Germline V gene sequence: CDR1 SNHLY, CDR2 FYNNEI. Trimming left V 2 bases short and J 2 bases short, with 6 bases between. The variable domain in full, completed from reference TRBV2 and TRBJ2-5, reads EPEVTQTPSHQVTQMGQEVILRCVPISNHLYFYWYRQILGQKVEFLVSFYNNEISEKSEIFDDQFSVERPDGSNFTLKIRSTKLEDSAMYFCASSERAQETQYFGPGTRLLVL.